The entry that follows covers one T cell receptor beta chain sequence. The CDR3 spans 14 residues. Germline V gene data show CDR1 as LGHDT and CDR2 as YNNKEL (reference sequence). V was clipped by 0 bases and J by 6 bases, with 6 bases between them. These data originate in a study of blood T cell repertoires in COVID-19. Looking at the study overall: Samples taken during acute and convalescent COVID-19 were collected in the United States, Italy and Spain. The cDNA or gDNA used as material had been derived from T cells, B-cell-depleted T cells, or PBMCs.

Per the original methods: Estimation of nucleated cell counts relied on the amplification of reference gene primers. Here immunoSEQ multiplex PCR was the method, and the copy in TCRdb shows in-frame clones only, minus some. V and J calls and clone size are copied from that table; D and trimming were computed from the DNA. The sample carries 90,000 to 100,000 clones, approximately 80% recorded once. The J gene is TRBJ1-6, the V gene TRBV3-1 (or the pseudogene TRBV3-2), with D unclear. The source of this sequence is a man between 65 and 80 years old with acute or convalescent COVID-19. The sequenced sample consisted of peripheral blood. CDR3 nucleotides: TGTGCCAGCAGCCAAGAGTCGGGTAATTCACCCCTCCACTTT. Translated, it gives CASSQESGNSPLHF.